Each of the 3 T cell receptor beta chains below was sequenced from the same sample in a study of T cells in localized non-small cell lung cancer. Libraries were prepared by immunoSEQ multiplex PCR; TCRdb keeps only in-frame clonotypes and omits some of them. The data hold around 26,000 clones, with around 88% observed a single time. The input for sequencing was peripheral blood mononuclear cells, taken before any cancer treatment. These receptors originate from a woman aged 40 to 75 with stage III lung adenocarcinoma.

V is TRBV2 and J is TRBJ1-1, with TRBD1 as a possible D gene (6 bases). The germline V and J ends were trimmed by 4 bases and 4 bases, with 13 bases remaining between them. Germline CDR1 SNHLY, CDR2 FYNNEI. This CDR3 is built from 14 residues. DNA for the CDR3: TGTGCCAGCAGTGTAGACAGGTTGGGCACTGAAGCTTTCTTT. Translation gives CASSVDRLGTEAFF.

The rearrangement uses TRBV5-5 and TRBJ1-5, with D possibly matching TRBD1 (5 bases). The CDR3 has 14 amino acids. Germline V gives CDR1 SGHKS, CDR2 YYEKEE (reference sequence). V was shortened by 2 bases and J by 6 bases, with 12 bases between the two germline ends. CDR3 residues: CASSLDSLSQPQHF. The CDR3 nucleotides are TGTGCCAGCAGCTTAGACAGTCTAAGTCAGCCCCAGCATTTT. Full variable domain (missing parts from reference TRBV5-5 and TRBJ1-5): DAGVTQSPTHLIKTRGQQVTLRCSPISGHKSVSWYQQVLGQGPQFIFQYYEKEERGRGNFPDRFSARQFPNYSSELNVNALLLGDSALYLCASSLDSLSQPQHFGDGTRLSIL.

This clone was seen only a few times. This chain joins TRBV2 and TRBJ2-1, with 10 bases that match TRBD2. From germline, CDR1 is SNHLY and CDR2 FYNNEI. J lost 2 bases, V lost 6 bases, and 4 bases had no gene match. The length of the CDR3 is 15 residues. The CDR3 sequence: CASSQLAGTYNEQFF. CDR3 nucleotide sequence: TGTGCCAGCAGCCAACTAGCGGGGACCTACAATGAGCAGTTCTTC.